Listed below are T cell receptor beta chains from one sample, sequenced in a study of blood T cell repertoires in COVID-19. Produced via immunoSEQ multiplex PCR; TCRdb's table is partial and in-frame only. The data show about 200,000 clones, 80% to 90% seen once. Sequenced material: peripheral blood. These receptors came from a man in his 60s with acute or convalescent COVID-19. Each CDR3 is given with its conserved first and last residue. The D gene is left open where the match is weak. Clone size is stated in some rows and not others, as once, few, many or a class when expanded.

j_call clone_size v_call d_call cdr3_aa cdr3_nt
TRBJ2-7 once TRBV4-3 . CASSHLGVLISYEQYF TGCGCCAGCAGCCACCTAGGGGTTCTGATTTCATACGAGCAGTACTTC
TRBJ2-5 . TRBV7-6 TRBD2 CASSPPGLAGVIQETQYF TGTGCCAGCAGCCCCCCGGGACTAGCGGGAGTGATCCAAGAGACCCAGTACTTC
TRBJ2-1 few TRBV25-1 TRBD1 CASSRGQGMNEQFF TGTGCCAGCAGTAGGGGACAGGGGATGAATGAGCAGTTCTTC
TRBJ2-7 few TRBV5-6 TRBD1 CASSRDRTYEQYF TGTGCCAGCAGCCGGGACAGGACCTACGAGCAGTACTTC
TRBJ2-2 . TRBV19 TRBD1 CATAGTGGTGELFF TGTGCCACCGCAGGGACAGGAGGAACCGGGGAGCTGTTTTTT
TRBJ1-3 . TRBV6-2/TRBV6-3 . CASSYRDRFASGNTIYF TGTGCCAGCAGTTACCGAGACAGGTTTGCCTCTGGAAACACCATATATTTT
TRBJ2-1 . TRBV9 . CASPFRGGGSYNEQFF TGTGCCAGCCCTTTTAGAGGAGGCGGCTCCTACAATGAGCAGTTCTTC
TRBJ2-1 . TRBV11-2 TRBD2 CASSLLASGLKGNEQFF TGTGCCAGCAGCTTATTGGCTAGCGGTCTTAAGGGCAATGAGCAGTTCTTC
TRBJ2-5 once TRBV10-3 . CAISGGLETKRTQYF TGTGCCATCAGTGGAGGGCTCGAGACCAAGAGAACCCAGTACTTC
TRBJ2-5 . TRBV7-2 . CASSFGQNAGETQYF TGTGCCAGCAGCTTCGGACAGAATGCGGGCGAGACCCAGTACTTC
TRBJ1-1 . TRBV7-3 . CASSSQQNTEAFF TGTGCCAGCAGCTCCCAACAGAACACTGAAGCTTTCTTT
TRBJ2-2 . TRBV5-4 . CASSLKTSTNTGELFF TGTGCCAGCAGCCTAAAGACATCCACGAACACCGGGGAGCTGTTTTTT
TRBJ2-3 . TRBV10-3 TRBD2 CAIAAGARADTQYF TGTGCCATAGCAGCGGGGGCGAGGGCAGATACGCAGTATTTT
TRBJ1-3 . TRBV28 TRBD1 CASSPVQGAGNTIYF TGTGCCAGCAGTCCAGTACAGGGGGCTGGAAACACCATATATTTT
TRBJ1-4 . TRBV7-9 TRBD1 CASSYGQGQGYEKLFF TGTGCCAGCAGCTACGGGCAGGGACAGGGGTATGAAAAACTGTTTTTT
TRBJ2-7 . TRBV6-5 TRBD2 CTSSPGTSGSGEQYF TGTACCAGCAGCCCAGGGACTAGCGGGAGTGGCGAGCAGTACTTC
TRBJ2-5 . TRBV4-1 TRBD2 CASSQTASGRETQYF TGCGCCAGCAGCCAGACCGCGAGCGGGAGGGAGACCCAGTACTTC
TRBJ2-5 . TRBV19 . CASSLRTHQETQYF TGTGCCAGTAGTCTCCGGACACACCAAGAGACCCAGTACTTC
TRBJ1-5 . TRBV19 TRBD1 CASSIQGGGQPQHF TGTGCCAGTAGTATACAAGGGGGCGGACAGCCCCAGCATTTT